Listed here is a single T cell receptor (beta chain). Data came from immunoSEQ multiplex PCR; TCRdb stores just in-frame clones and leaves some out. The data show 2 million to 2.5 million clones, approximately 94% seen once. This sample was taken from a study of shared clonotypes between healthy human individuals. CD45RA-negative memory and CD45RA+ naive subsets were split from the CD4+ cells. Deletions cut 0 bases from V and 4 bases from J, with 11 bases between. CDR3 length: 15 residues. Germline-derived CDR1 and CDR2 are MNHEY and SMNVEV (reference sequence). Sequenced input: naive CD4+ T cells sorted from blood. The subset was: CD45RA+ positively selected. The rearrangement joins TRBV27 to TRBJ2-3; D is undetermined. The receptor was isolated from a young man in good health. This chain's CDR3 is CASSLSWVGSDTQYF. CDR3 sequence (DNA): TGTGCCAGCAGTTTATCATGGGTGGGATCAGATACGCAGTATTTT.